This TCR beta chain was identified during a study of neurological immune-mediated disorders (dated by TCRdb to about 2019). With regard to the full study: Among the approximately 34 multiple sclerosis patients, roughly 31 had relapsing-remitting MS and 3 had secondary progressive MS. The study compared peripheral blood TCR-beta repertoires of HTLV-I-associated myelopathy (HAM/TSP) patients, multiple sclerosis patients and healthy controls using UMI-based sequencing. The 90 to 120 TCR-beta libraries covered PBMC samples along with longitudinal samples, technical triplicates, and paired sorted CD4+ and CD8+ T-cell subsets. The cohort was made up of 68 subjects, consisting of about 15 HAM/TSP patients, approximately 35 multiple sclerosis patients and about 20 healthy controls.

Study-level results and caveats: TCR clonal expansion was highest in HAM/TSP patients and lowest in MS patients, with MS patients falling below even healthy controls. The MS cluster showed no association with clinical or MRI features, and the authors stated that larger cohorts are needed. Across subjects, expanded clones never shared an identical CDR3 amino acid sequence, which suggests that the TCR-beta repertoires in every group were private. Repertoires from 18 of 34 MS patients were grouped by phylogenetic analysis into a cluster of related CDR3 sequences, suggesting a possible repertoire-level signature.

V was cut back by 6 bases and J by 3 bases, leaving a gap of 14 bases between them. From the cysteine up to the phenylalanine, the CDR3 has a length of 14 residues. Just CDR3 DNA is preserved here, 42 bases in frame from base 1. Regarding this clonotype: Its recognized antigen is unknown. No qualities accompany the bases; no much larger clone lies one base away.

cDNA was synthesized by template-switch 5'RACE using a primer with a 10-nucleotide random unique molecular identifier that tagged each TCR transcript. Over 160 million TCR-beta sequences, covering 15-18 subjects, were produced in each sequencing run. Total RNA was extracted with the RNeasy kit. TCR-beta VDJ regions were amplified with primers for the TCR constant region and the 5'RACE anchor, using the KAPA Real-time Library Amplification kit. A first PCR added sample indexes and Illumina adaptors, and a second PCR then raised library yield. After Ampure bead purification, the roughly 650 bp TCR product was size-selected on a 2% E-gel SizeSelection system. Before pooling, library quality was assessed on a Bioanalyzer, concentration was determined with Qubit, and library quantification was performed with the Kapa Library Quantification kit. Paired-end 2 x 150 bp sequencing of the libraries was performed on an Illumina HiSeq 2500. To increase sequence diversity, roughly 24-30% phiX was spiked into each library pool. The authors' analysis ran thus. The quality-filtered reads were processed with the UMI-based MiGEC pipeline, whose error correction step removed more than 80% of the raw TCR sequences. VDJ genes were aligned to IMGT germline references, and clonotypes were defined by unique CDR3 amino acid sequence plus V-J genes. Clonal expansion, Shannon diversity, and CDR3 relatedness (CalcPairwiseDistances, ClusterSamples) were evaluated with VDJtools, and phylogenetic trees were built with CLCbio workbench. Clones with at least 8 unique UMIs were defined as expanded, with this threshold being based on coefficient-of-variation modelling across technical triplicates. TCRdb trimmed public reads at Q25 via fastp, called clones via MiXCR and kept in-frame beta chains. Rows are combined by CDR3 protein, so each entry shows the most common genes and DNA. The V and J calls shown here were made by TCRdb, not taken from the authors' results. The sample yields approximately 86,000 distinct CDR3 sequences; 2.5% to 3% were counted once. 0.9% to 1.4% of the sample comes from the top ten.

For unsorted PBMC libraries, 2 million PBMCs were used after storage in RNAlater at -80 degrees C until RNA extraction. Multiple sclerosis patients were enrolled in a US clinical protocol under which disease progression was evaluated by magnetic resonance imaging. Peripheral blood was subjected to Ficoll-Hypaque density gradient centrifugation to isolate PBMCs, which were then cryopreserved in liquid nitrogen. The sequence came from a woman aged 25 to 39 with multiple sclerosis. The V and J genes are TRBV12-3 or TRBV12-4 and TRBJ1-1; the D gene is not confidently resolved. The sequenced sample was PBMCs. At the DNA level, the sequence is TGTGCCAGCAGCCGACTTCTTTTAGACACTGAAGCTTTCTTT. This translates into CASSRLLLDTEAFF.